This record concerns one T cell receptor beta chain sequence. Its antigen is currently unknown. This record comes from a study of beta chain features in type 1 diabetes. General observations from the study: VDJ junctions in type 1 diabetes patients carried more deletions and fewer insertions.

Germline values: CDR1 SGHVS, CDR2 FQNEAQ. The CDR3 loop spans 14 amino acids. V lost 4 bases and J 0 bases, leaving 9 bases between the germline ends. The sequenced template was cDNA made from the entire isolated RNA. Profiled with immunoSEQ multiplex PCR; TCRdb holds only in-frame clones, not every one. This table holds fewer than 250,000 clones, roughly 15% found once. Sequenced sample: naive CD4+ T cells from blood. V usage is TRBV7-8 and J usage is TRBJ1-2; TRBD1 might be the D (5 bases). This TCR was sampled from a woman aged 40 to 50 in good health. CDR3 amino acids: CASSSGRTNYGYTF. The CDR3 coding sequence is TGTGCCAGCAGCTCAGGGCGTACTAACTATGGCTACACCTTC.